This TCR beta chain was recorded in a study of beta chain features in type 1 diabetes. Germline lookup yields CDR1 MNHEY and CDR2 SVGAGI. CDR3 length equals 15 residues. Deletions cut 2 bases from V and 0 bases from J, with 5 bases between. On this clone: The antigen is unknown.

Study-level points and caveats: For cells with high TCR expression, cDNA sequencing could yield over-representation. Type 1 diabetes patients had TCRB CDR3s that were shorter (moderately but significantly so) in all four CD4+ subsets.

Expressed TCRB transcripts were sequenced because the isolated RNA had all been reverse transcribed beforehand. Approximately 3.5 million reads per sample were averaged for naive, central memory and regulatory samples. TCRdb's copy holds only in-frame clones and misses some; the assay was immunoSEQ multiplex PCR. The sample carries over 200,000 clones, approximately 10% recorded once. Once sorted, every population was more than 95% pure. Sequenced material: naive CD4+ T cells from blood. The chain couples TRBV6-5 to TRBJ2-6; D unclear. The clonotype originates from a man younger than 40 with type 1 diabetes. In DNA form, the CDR3 reads TGTGCCAGCAGTTACGTATACTCTGGGGCCAACGTCCTGACTTTC. The encoded protein is CASSYVYSGANVLTF.